This T cell receptor (beta chain) originates from a study of blood T cell repertoires in COVID-19 (dated by TCRdb to 2020 to 2021). With respect to the entire study: Collaborator samples came from the United States, Italy and Spain and covered acute and convalescent phases of COVID-19. Where available, HLA class I and class II types were taken from metadata supplied by the sample provider and were not determined by assay-based typing. The samples were drawn from the first 160 participants of the ongoing ImmuneRACE study and from 1,254 subjects provided by 6 global collaborators. The dataset comprised deeply sampled blood TCRbeta repertoires from subjects exposed to, actively infected with, or recovered from COVID-19. Sample metadata almost always included a de-identified subject ID, COVID-19 status, age in years and sex. The repertoires were released in a freely available public database intended as a resource for research on the immune response to SARS-CoV-2. The prospective study material was composed of cDNA or gDNA derived from T cells, B-cell-depleted T cells, or PBMCs. Overall study outcomes, separate from this receptor: The amount of clinical and demographic metadata varied by source and participant and was provided uncurated.

The immunoSEQ Assay, a bias-controlled multiplex PCR, was used to amplify TCRbeta CDR3 regions from genomic DNA. As for the original processing: The number of nucleated cells in each sample was estimated by amplification of reference gene primers within the assay. To quantify the absolute abundance of each unique TCRbeta CDR3 rearrangement, sequence reads were collapsed and filtered. Productive Simpson clonality was computed per sample as the square root of Simpson's diversity index over productive rearrangements. Not all clones reach the TCRdb copy of this immuneACCESS table, which keeps in-frame sequences only. Checked studies attribute under half of the gap to unresolved V genes and leave the rest unexplained. V and J calls plus clone size are reproduced from that table; the DNA served to infer D and trimming. For this sample there are approximately 240,000 clones; approximately 80% appear just once. Of the sample, approximately 1.3% is held by the ten largest clones.

Participants in the prospective study were aged about 18 to 95 years, lived in over 20 United States geographic areas, and enrolled through a virtual design. In the prospective study, participants were assigned to cohorts based on the clinical history participants reported in a screening survey and a study questionnaire. In the prospective study, mobile phlebotomists collected whole blood, serum and a nasopharyngeal or oropharyngeal swab from each participant. Participants in the prospective study had the option to provide additional blood draws and questionnaires over a roughly 2-month period. Blood samples from the prospective study were shipped frozen or at room temperature prior to DNA extraction. The germline V gene specifies LGHNA as CDR1 and YSLEER as CDR2. V loses 2 bases of germline sequence and J loses 1 base, and the interval between the two ends is 15 bases. Reading from cysteine to phenylalanine, the CDR3 counts 17 amino acids. Left in the record is the CDR3 DNA by itself, 51 bases read in frame from the first base.

A note on this clone: There is no known antigen for this receptor. No base qualities exist here, and no much larger clone lies one base off it.

The chain was built from TRBV4-3 and TRBJ1-5; the D gene is possibly TRBD1, with 5 bases matching. Sequencing was performed on PBMCs or T cells enriched from blood (not recorded which). The TCR was taken from a woman aged 40 to 55 with acute COVID-19. The CDR3 sequence is CASSQQHGGRSNQPQHF. The DNA sequence reads TGCGCCAGCAGCCAACAACACGGGGGAAGGAGCAATCAGCCCCAGCATTTT.